This T cell receptor beta chain was profiled in a study of cytomegalovirus exposure and HLA in healthy donors. Study-level points and caveats: A few CMV-associated chains were confirmed in vitro to be specific for CMV antigens. Generally TCR sequences proved uncommon, though certain public TCRs appeared in numerous donors. Presence/absence analyses took donor sequencing depth as roughly uniform.

This clone was counted a few times. What it binds is unknown. 13 Jbeta primers and 60 Vbeta primers were used for the PCR. The table came from immunoSEQ multiplex PCR; TCRdb's copy has only in-frame clones and leaves some out. The sample records around 130,000 clones, around 77% being singletons. This CDR3 region has 17 residues. V shed 4 bases, J shed 2 bases, and the junction held 7 bases outside the gene matches. Looked up from germline, CDR1 is MDHEN and CDR2 is SYDVKM. Sequenced: PBMCs. This TCR was recovered from a woman aged 45-65 years in good health and CMV-seronegative. The chain employs TRBV28 and TRBJ2-1; 11 nucleotides agree with TRBD2. The CDR3 loop is CASSSTLTSGAYNEQFF. CDR3 nucleotide sequence: TGTGCCAGCAGTTCTACCCTGACTAGCGGGGCCTACAATGAGCAGTTCTTC.